Following are 24 T cell receptor beta chains from one sample sequenced in a study of blood T cell repertoires in COVID-19. Repertoires were generated with immunoSEQ multiplex PCR, while TCRdb's copy carries only in-frame clones and drops some. The table records 70,000 to 100,000 clones, approximately 80% of them present only once. The sequencing input was peripheral blood. These receptors were taken from an elderly woman with acute or convalescent COVID-19.

This chain joins TRBV7-2 and TRBJ1-1; 7 nucleotides line up with TRBD1. The CDR3 consists of 15 residues. V shed 5 bases, J shed 6 bases, and the junction held 12 bases outside the gene matches. CDR1 is SGHTA, CDR2 FQGNSA, per germline. CDR3 sequence reads: CASSRDSSAGSEAFF. The DNA of the CDR3 is TGTGCCAGCAGCCGGGACAGCTCTGCGGGGTCTGAAGCTTTCTTT.

The chain recombines TRBV7-2 with TRBJ1-5; D is possibly TRBD1 (5 bases). CDR1 and CDR2 (germline): SGHTA, FQGNSA. The CDR3 sequence is 16 residues long. Trimming cost V 1 base and J 3 bases, with 13 bases left between them. The CDR3 is CASSLEGRVLNQPQHF. The CDR3 DNA is TGTGCCAGCAGCTTAGAGGGGAGGGTTCTCAATCAGCCCCAGCATTTT.

The rearrangement links TRBV11-3 to TRBJ1-1; TRBD1 agrees at 7 bases. CDR1 is SGHNT and CDR2 is YENEEA in the germline V gene. The CDR3 sequence is 13 residues long. V shed 2 bases and J 6 bases; nucleotides not matched to a gene: 3. The CDR3 protein is CASSLQTGSEAFF. CDR3 DNA: TGTGCCAGCAGCTTACAGACAGGGTCTGAAGCTTTCTTT.

The chain uses TRBV30 and TRBJ2-7; possible D gene TRBD1, 6 bases. V shed 0 bases and J shed 6 bases, with 12 bases lying between them. CDR1 is GTSNPN and CDR2 is SVGIG in the germline V gene (reference sequence). The CDR3 covers 13 residues. The CDR3 region has the DNA TGTGCCTGGAGTGTAAGGACAGACGGCGAGCAGTACTTC. Protein: CAWSVRTDGEQYF. Full variable domain (outside the CDR3, taken from reference TRBV30 and TRBJ2-7): SQTIHQWPATLVQPVGSPLSLECTVEGTSNPNLYWYRQAAGRGLQLLFYSVGIGQISSEVPQNLSASRPQDRQFILSSKKLLLSDSGFYLCAWSVRTDGEQYFGPGTRLTVT.

This chain uses TRBV11-3 with TRBJ1-2; D may be TRBD1 (5 bases). Looked up from germline, CDR1 is SGHNT and CDR2 is YENEEA. Trimming took 0 bases from V and 7 from J, leaving 18 bases between them. The CDR3 is 16 amino acids. In DNA, the CDR3 is TGTGCCAGCAGCTTAGAAGGGGTCGGACAATTCTTTGGCTACACCTTC. Encoded protein: CASSLEGVGQFFGYTF.

The V gene is TRBV6-6, the J gene TRBJ1-2, with 10 bases fitting TRBD1. The V gene end was trimmed by 6 bases and the J gene end by 4 bases; junction bases not matched to a gene: 2. This CDR3 region has 13 residues. Germline values: CDR1 MNHNY, CDR2 SVGAGI (reference sequence). The CDR3 spells CASRGDRGYGYTF. The CDR3 coding sequence is TGTGCCAGCAGGGGGGACAGGGGCTATGGCTACACCTTC.

The chain combines TRBV6-1 with TRBJ1-1; D is perhaps TRBD1 (6 bases). The ends were cut back, 4 bases at V and 3 bases at J, with 18 bases in the middle. The CDR3 extends over 16 amino acids. Germline V CDR1 and CDR2: MNHNS, SASEGT. DNA for the CDR3: TGTGCCAGCAGTGTAGACAGGTCCTTGAAGGACACTGAAGCTTTCTTT. Translated, it gives CASSVDRSLKDTEAFF.

V and J are TRBV30 and TRBJ2-3, with D possibly TRBD2 on 5 matching bases. The CDR3 totals 14 residues. The V end lost 3 bases, the J end lost 0 bases, and 10 bases lay between the germline ends. CDR1 is GTSNPN, CDR2 SVGIG, per germline (reference sequence). CDR3 DNA sequence: TGTGCCTGGAGAAGGCCGGGGAGCACAGATACGCAGTATTTT. Protein: CAWRRPGSTDTQYF.

This chain joins TRBV10-1 and TRBJ2-1, with 7 bases lining up with TRBD1. This CDR3 has 17 residues. CDR1 is WNHNN and CDR2 is SYGVQD in the germline V gene (reference sequence). V trimming: 3 bases; J trimming: 3 bases; junction bases outside the gene matches: 11. In nucleotides, the CDR3 is TGCGCCAGCAGTGAAGTGATCTCGCAGGGGGTCTACAATGAGCAGTTCTTC. It yields the protein CASSEVISQGVYNEQFF.

This clone turned up a few times. V is TRBV29-1 and J is TRBJ1-5; D unclear. CDR1 and CDR2 (germline): SQVTM, ANQGSEA. The CDR3 length is 12 residues. V shed 6 bases and J shed 7 bases, with 13 bases lying between them. The CDR3 region has the DNA TGCAGCGTAAAAGAAGCGGAACAGCCCCAGCATTTT. This sequence encodes CSVKEAEQPQHF.

The chain uses TRBV6-5 and TRBJ2-7, with 7 positions matching TRBD2. V gave up 4 bases and J gave up 4 bases; unmatched junction bases: 10. The CDR3 has 15 residues. Germline loops: CDR1 MNHEY, CDR2 SVGAGI. CDR3 region: CASSSPRSGAYEQYF. CDR3 nucleotide sequence: TGTGCCAGCAGTTCTCCGAGGAGCGGGGCTTACGAGCAGTACTTC.

The CDR3 coding sequence is TGTGCCAGCTCACCACTTGGGGGGGGCACTGAAGCTTTCTTT. Its protein product is CASSPLGGGTEAFF. The V gene is TRBV18, the J gene TRBJ1-1; D is possibly TRBD1 (5 bases). The germline CDR1 and CDR2 sequences are KGHSH and LQKENI. Trimming cost V 1 base and J 4 bases, with 10 bases left between them. The CDR3 length is 14 residues.

The rearrangement uses TRBV19 and TRBJ1-6, with D maybe TRBD1 (5 bases). Trimming shortened V by 5 bases and J by 0 bases, and 14 bases separated the two germline ends. CDR1 and CDR2 from the germline V gene are LNHDA and SQIVND (reference sequence). The CDR3 is 17 residues long. Here the CDR3 DNA reads TGTGCCAGTAGTGTTTGGCAGACAGCCTCCTATAATTCACCCCTCCACTTT. Translating it yields CASSVWQTASYNSPLHF.

The rearrangement links TRBV7-9 to TRBJ1-6, with D possibly TRBD1 on 6 matching bases. The germline V gene encodes CDR1 SEHNR and CDR2 FQNEAQ (reference sequence). The V gene lost 10 bases and the J gene lost 10 bases, with 20 bases spanning the gap. The CDR3 spans 14 residues. The CDR3 spells CATLPVGGYSPLHF. The CDR3 DNA reads as TGTGCCACTCTCCCCGTTGGGGGCTACTCACCCCTCCACTTT. Full variable domain (remainder filled in from reference TRBV7-9 and TRBJ1-6): DTGVSQNPRHKITKRGQNVTFRCDPISEHNRLYWYRQTLGQGPEFLTYFQNEAQLEKSRLLSDRFSAERPKGSFSTLEIQRTEQGDSAMYLCATLPVGGYSPLHFGNGTRLTVT.

CDR3 region: CAWSVPTSGGAWLTGELFF. The CDR3 DNA is TGTGCCTGGAGTGTACCGACTAGCGGGGGGGCCTGGCTTACCGGGGAGCTGTTTTTT. The genes are TRBV30 and TRBJ2-2, with 14 positions matching TRBD2. Trimming cost V 0 bases and J 5 bases; bases outside gene matches: 11. Germline values: CDR1 GTSNPN, CDR2 SVGIG (reference sequence). The CDR3 has 19 residues.

The rearrangement joins TRBV6-1 to TRBJ2-7; possibly TRBD1 for D (5 bases). The CDR3 length is 15 residues. The V gene lost 1 base and the J gene lost 0 bases, with 10 bases spanning the gap. Germline V CDR1 and CDR2: MNHNS, SASEGT. CDR3 in DNA: TGTGCCAGCAGTGAAGGTGCGGACATCTCCTACGAGCAGTACTTC. This translates into CASSEGADISYEQYF.

This clone was seen only once. The chain is built from TRBV4-3 and TRBJ1-2, with 8 bases lining up with TRBD1. Germline CDR1 reads LGHNA; CDR2 reads YSLEER. V was pared by 0 bases and J by 13 bases, with 7 bases of the junction left unmatched. CDR3 length equals 13 residues. CDR3 nucleotides: TGCGCCAGCAGCCAAGATAGACAGGGGACCTGCACCTTC. Residues: CASSQDRQGTCTF.

In this sample, this clone turned up once. The V gene is TRBV5-1, the J gene TRBJ2-7; D perhaps matches TRBD1 (6 bases). Germline CDR1 reads SGHRS; CDR2 reads YFSETQ. The germline V and J ends were trimmed by 0 bases and 0 bases, with 10 bases remaining between them. The CDR3 runs to 15 residues. CDR3 sequence: CASSLGQAPSYEQYF. As DNA, the CDR3 is TGCGCCAGCAGCTTGGGACAGGCTCCCTCCTACGAGCAGTACTTC. Drawing the rest from reference TRBV5-1 and TRBJ2-7, the complete variable domain is KAGVTQTPRYLIKTRGQQVTLSCSPISGHRSVSWYQQTPGQGLQFLFEYFSETQRNKGNFPGRFSGRQFSNSRSEMNVSTLELGDSALYLCASSLGQAPSYEQYFGPGTRLTVT.

V is TRBV9 and J is TRBJ2-5; 11 bases match TRBD1. Germline lookup yields CDR1 SGDLS and CDR2 YYNGEE. The CDR3 is 16 amino acids. Trimming took 4 bases from V and 4 from J; bases not matched to a gene: 9. The DNA of the CDR3 is TGTGCCAGCAGCCCGGACAGGGGGCGAGCGGGAGAGACCCAGTACTTC. Its protein is CASSPDRGRAGETQYF.

J is TRBJ1-5 and V is TRBV3-1 (or the pseudogene TRBV3-2); D perhaps matches TRBD1 (6 bases). The V end lost 1 base, the J end lost 8 bases, and 18 bases lay between the germline ends. Germline V lookup: CDR1 LGHDT, CDR2 YNNKEL (reference sequence). The CDR3 has 16 amino acids. The CDR3 region has the DNA TGTGCCAGCAGCCAAGGAACGGGGGGCACAGGGAAGCCCCAGCATTTT. It is translated as CASSQGTGGTGKPQHF.

The rearrangement uses TRBV4-1 and TRBJ1-1; D is undetermined. The germline V gene encodes CDR1 MGHRA and CDR2 YSYEKL. V was pared by 6 bases and J by 1 base, with 15 bases between. CDR3 size: 15 residues. The CDR3 region is CASSPTTERNTEAFF. The CDR3, as DNA: TGCGCCAGCAGTCCGACGACGGAGCGGAACACTGAAGCTTTCTTT.

The V gene is TRBV5-6, the J gene TRBJ2-5; D perhaps matches TRBD1 (5 bases). Trimming took off 4 bases at V and 0 bases at J, with 10 bases between the two ends. Germline CDR1 SGHDT, CDR2 YYEEEE. The CDR3 runs 14 residues. DNA of the CDR3: TGTGCCAGCAGCCCGGGCAGGGACCAAGAGACCCAGTACTTC. It encodes CASSPGRDQETQYF.

This clone was observed a handful of times. The rearrangement links TRBV11-3 to TRBJ1-3; 7 bases agree with TRBD1. The CDR3 is 13 amino acids. Losses at the gene ends were 6 bases for V and 1 base for J; bases not matched to a gene: 0. CDR1 and CDR2 (germline): SGHNT, YENEEA. In DNA form, the CDR3 reads TGTGCCAGCAGACAGGGGTCTGGAAACACCATATATTTT. Protein product: CASRQGSGNTIYF.

The chain combines TRBV19 with TRBJ2-6, with D possibly matching TRBD1 (5 bases). This CDR3 has 15 amino acids. CDR1 is LNHDA, CDR2 SQIVND, per germline (reference sequence). V was shortened by 7 bases and J by 0 bases, with 10 bases between the two germline ends. CDR3 sequence: CASNRTPSGANVLTF. The CDR3 region has the DNA TGTGCCAGTAACAGGACCCCCTCTGGGGCCAACGTCCTGACTTTC.